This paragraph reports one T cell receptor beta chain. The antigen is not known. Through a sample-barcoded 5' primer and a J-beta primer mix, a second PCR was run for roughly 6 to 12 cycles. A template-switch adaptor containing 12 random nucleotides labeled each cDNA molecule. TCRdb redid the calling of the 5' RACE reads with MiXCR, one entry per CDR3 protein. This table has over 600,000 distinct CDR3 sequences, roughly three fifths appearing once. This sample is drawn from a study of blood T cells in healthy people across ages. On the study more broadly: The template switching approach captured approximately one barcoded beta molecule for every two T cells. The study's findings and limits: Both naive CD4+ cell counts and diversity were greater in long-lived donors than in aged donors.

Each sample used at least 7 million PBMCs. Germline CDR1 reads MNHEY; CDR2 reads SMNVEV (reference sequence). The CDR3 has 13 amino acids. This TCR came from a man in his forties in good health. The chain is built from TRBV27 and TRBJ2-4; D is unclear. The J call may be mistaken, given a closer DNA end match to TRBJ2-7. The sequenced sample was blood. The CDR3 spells CASSLGWYYEQYF. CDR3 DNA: TGTGCCAGCAGTTTGGGCTGGTACTACGAGCAGTACTTC.